This T cell receptor beta chain was identified during a study of blood T cell repertoires in COVID-19. Whole-study context: Samples came from the United States, Italy and Spain, spanning acute and convalescent COVID-19. T cells, B-cell-depleted T cells, or PBMCs provided the cDNA or gDNA that served as material.

CDR1 and CDR2 from the germline V gene are MNHEY and SMNVEV (reference sequence). The CDR3 sequence is 17 residues long. J gave up 4 bases and V 3 bases, and 11 bases lay outside the gene matches. In the authors' workflow: By means of reference gene primer amplification, nucleated cell counts were estimated. TCRdb's table, derived via immunoSEQ multiplex PCR, lists solely in-frame clones and lacks some. For V, J and clone size, that table is used; D and trimming come from the DNA. The sample contains around 52,000 clones, around 82% of which appear only once. The chain employs TRBV27 and TRBJ2-1, with 8 bases that match TRBD1. Input material: peripheral blood. The sequence was collected from a human donor in a cohort sampled during active COVID-19. The CDR3 region has the DNA TGTGCCAGCAGTTTTAGCGTCTGGACAGGGAAGTACAATGAGCAGTTCTTC. As protein: CASSFSVWTGKYNEQFF.